This T cell receptor beta chain is drawn from a study of T cells in Graves' hyperthyroidism and ophthalmopathy. Study-level background: Specimen type is peripheral blood, collected at initial diagnosis prior to any treatment.

Ophthalmopathy patients showed a Clinical Activity Score of at least 3, NOSPECS grade of at least 4 and duration under 3 months. Patients showing uncontrolled infection, other autoimmune disease, pregnancy or lactation were ineligible. Looked up from germline, CDR1 is MDHEN and CDR2 is SYDVKM. V lost 3 bases and J 1 base, leaving 13 bases between the germline ends. CDR3 size: 16 residues. Regions amplified from RNA transcripts were the TCR beta CDR3 regions. First-round RT-PCR of the TCR CDR3 relied on the HTBI primer set. A single record per CDR3 protein comes from TCRdb applying MiXCR to the multiplex PCR reads. The table lists around 490,000 distinct CDR3 sequences, 15% to 20% of them singletons, with over 45% in the top ten. This clonotype was observed at least ten times.

Sequenced sample: blood. The rearrangement uses TRBV28 and TRBJ2-1; no clear D gene. This clonotype originated in a man aged 35 to 55 with Graves' ophthalmopathy. The CDR3 DNA reads as TGTGCCAGCAGTTTTGCGTGGGAAAGGTCCTACAATGAGCAGTTCTTC. Its translation: CASSFAWERSYNEQFF. Complete variable domain (other parts from reference TRBV28 and TRBJ2-1): DVKVTQSSRYLVKRTGEKVFLECVQDMDHENMFWYRQDPGLGLRLIYFSYDVKMKEKGDIPEGYSVSREKKERFSLILESASTNQTSMYLCASSFAWERSYNEQFFGPGTRLTVL.